These T cell receptor beta chains were read from a single sample in a study of cytomegalovirus exposure and HLA in healthy donors. Some clones are missing from TCRdb's copy, which holds only in-frame ones; the method was immunoSEQ multiplex PCR. The sample carries 150,000 to 250,000 clones, 70% to 85% recorded once. The sequencing input was PBMCs. The receptors were gathered from a boy aged 2-9 years in good health and CMV-seronegative. The CDR3 runs from the conserved cysteine through the conserved F or W. Each record gives: clone size, V gene, D gene, J gene, CDR3 protein, CDR3 DNA. D genes are given only for firm matches. Rows give clone size only sometimes, using once, few, many, or a class for an expanded clone.

abundance: -; v_gene: TRBV5-1; d_gene: -; j_gene: TRBJ2-5; CDR3aa: CASSLTQETQYF; CDR3nt: TGCGCCAGCAGCTTGACTCAAGAGACCCAGTACTTC
abundance: -; v_gene: TRBV7-2; d_gene: TRBD2; j_gene: TRBJ2-2; CDR3aa: CASSLVPSGGLNTGELFF; CDR3nt: TGTGCCAGCAGCTTAGTCCCTAGCGGGGGGTTGAACACCGGGGAGCTGTTTTTT
abundance: -; v_gene: TRBV6-1; d_gene: -; j_gene: TRBJ2-3; CDR3aa: CASKGAGTDTQYF; CDR3nt: TGTGCCAGCAAAGGGGCCGGAACAGATACGCAGTATTTT
abundance: -; v_gene: TRBV19; d_gene: -; j_gene: TRBJ1-6; CDR3aa: CASTKWGLSYNSPLHF; CDR3nt: TGTGCCAGTACCAAGTGGGGCCTCTCCTATAATTCACCCCTCCACTTT
abundance: -; v_gene: TRBV5-6; d_gene: -; j_gene: TRBJ2-1; CDR3aa: CASSLVSNEQFF; CDR3nt: TGTGCCAGCAGCTTGGTCTCCAATGAGCAGTTCTTC
abundance: -; v_gene: TRBV7-2; d_gene: TRBD2; j_gene: TRBJ2-5; CDR3aa: CASRTVAGQETQYF; CDR3nt: TGTGCCAGCAGAACCGTAGCGGGTCAAGAGACCCAGTACTTC
abundance: -; v_gene: TRBV5-4; d_gene: TRBD1; j_gene: TRBJ1-3; CDR3aa: CASSLAGTAGNTIYF; CDR3nt: TGTGCCAGCAGCTTGGCCGGGACAGCTGGAAACACCATATATTTT
abundance: -; v_gene: TRBV18; d_gene: -; j_gene: TRBJ2-6; CDR3aa: CASSQEPGANVLTF; CDR3nt: TGTGCCAGCTCACAGGAGCCTGGGGCCAACGTCCTGACTTTC
abundance: once; v_gene: TRBV5-5; d_gene: -; j_gene: TRBJ2-2; CDR3aa: CASSWGHRLSGELFF; CDR3nt: TGTGCCAGCAGCTGGGGACACCGCTTAAGCGGGGAGCTGTTTTTT
abundance: -; v_gene: TRBV19; d_gene: TRBD1; j_gene: TRBJ1-2; CDR3aa: CASGQAVGYTF; CDR3nt: TGTGCCAGTGGACAGGCCGTGGGCTACACCTTC
abundance: -; v_gene: TRBV6-5; d_gene: TRBD2; j_gene: TRBJ2-5; CDR3aa: CASSYAGGKTQYF; CDR3nt: TGTGCCAGCAGTTACGCGGGGGGGAAGACCCAGTACTTC
abundance: -; v_gene: TRBV5-4; d_gene: -; j_gene: TRBJ1-1; CDR3aa: CASSSVKQGRGEAFF; CDR3nt: TGTGCCAGCAGCTCCGTCAAACAGGGAAGGGGTGAAGCTTTCTTT
abundance: -; v_gene: TRBV5-4; d_gene: TRBD1; j_gene: TRBJ2-2; CDR3aa: CASSLGDRVTGELFF; CDR3nt: TGTGCCAGCAGCTTGGGGGACAGGGTGACCGGGGAGCTGTTTTTT
abundance: -; v_gene: TRBV5-5; d_gene: TRBD1; j_gene: TRBJ1-3; CDR3aa: CASSLGINRGLGNTIYF; CDR3nt: TGTGCCAGCAGCCTAGGCATAAACAGGGGGCTTGGAAACACCATATATTTT
abundance: -; v_gene: TRBV7-8; d_gene: TRBD2; j_gene: TRBJ2-5; CDR3aa: CASSPRLAGGDLLWTQYF; CDR3nt: TGTGCCAGCAGCCCAAGACTAGCGGGGGGGGATCTTCTTTGGACCCAGTACTTC
abundance: -; v_gene: TRBV6-1; d_gene: -; j_gene: TRBJ1-2; CDR3aa: CASSEVPVIPDGYTF; CDR3nt: TGTGCCAGCAGTGAAGTCCCGGTAATCCCGGATGGCTACACCTTC